The next 14 T cell receptor beta chains were all read from a single sample in a study of blood T cell repertoires in COVID-19. Produced via immunoSEQ multiplex PCR; TCRdb's table is partial and in-frame only. In the table there are approximately 170,000 clones, around 89% of which are singletons. The sequenced material came from peripheral blood. The receptors were sampled from a man between 60 and 70 years old with acute or convalescent COVID-19.

This chain links TRBV18 with TRBJ2-7; possibly TRBD2 for D (5 bases). The CDR3 loop spans 13 amino acids. Deletions cut 6 bases from V and 4 bases from J, with 13 bases between. Germline CDR1 and CDR2: KGHSH and LQKENI. DNA for the CDR3: TGTGCCAGCTCCCTAACGGGATCGTACGAGCAGTACTTC. It yields the protein CASSLTGSYEQYF.

The genes are TRBV7-2 and TRBJ1-3; D is ambiguous. The CDR3 spans 12 residues. Per the germline V gene, CDR1 is SGHTA and CDR2 is FQGNSA. Trimming took 5 bases from V and 7 from J, leaving 9 bases between them. The CDR3 DNA reads TGTGCCAGCAGCCAGTTCGGGAACACCATATATTTT. Protein product: CASSQFGNTIYF.

In its sample, this clone was seen once. The V call is TRBV5-1, the J call TRBJ1-1; no definite D call. This CDR3 is 13 amino acids long. Per the germline V gene, CDR1 is SGHRS and CDR2 is YFSETQ. V lost 2 bases and J lost 6, with 11 bases in between. The CDR3 DNA reads as TGCGCCAGCAGCTTCTCATCCGGTGCTGAAGCTTTCTTT. Protein: CASSFSSGAEAFF.

The chain carries TRBV6-2 or TRBV6-3 and TRBJ2-7, with a tentative D call TRBD2 (6 bases). The germline V and J ends were trimmed by 2 bases and 2 bases, with 13 bases remaining between them. From germline, CDR1 is MNHEY and CDR2 SVGEGT. This CDR3 region has 15 residues. The DNA for the CDR3 is TGTGCCAGCAGTTACCGAATAGCGGCGGCCTACGAGCAGTACGTC. Amino acids: CASSYRIAAAYEQYV.

This chain connects TRBV12-1 to TRBJ1-1; TRBD1, the table's D call, was not compared with the DNA. TRBV12-1 is a pseudogene. This CDR3 contains 19 residues. The CDR3 nucleotides read TGTGCCAGCAGCTTAGGGCACGGACTCCTAGGGGGTATGAACACTGAAGCTTTCTTT. Encoded protein: CASSLGHGLLGGMNTEAFF.

The chain joins TRBV5-1 to TRBJ2-2, with 12 bases identical to TRBD2. There are 16 residues in the CDR3. From germline, CDR1 is SGHRS and CDR2 YFSETQ. The ends lost 9 bases at V and 4 bases at J; junction bases unmatched: 10. The CDR3 nucleotides are TGCGCCACCAGTAGACTAGCGGGGGCCGGCACCGGGGAGCTGTTTTTT. Translation gives CATSRLAGAGTGELFF.

The J gene is TRBJ2-3, the V gene TRBV11-3, with 10 bases identical to TRBD2. This CDR3 contains 16 residues. The germline V gene encodes CDR1 SGHNT and CDR2 YENEEA. Germline trimming cut 1 base from V and 4 bases from J; bases unmatched to any gene: 5. In DNA, the CDR3 is TGTGCCAGCAGCTTAGGACTAGCGGGCCATGCAGATACGCAGTATTTT. The encoded protein is CASSLGLAGHADTQYF.

V gene TRBV7-9 combines with J gene TRBJ1-2, with a tentative D call TRBD1 (5 bases). This CDR3 is built from 15 residues. Looked up from germline, CDR1 is SEHNR and CDR2 is FQNEAQ (reference sequence). V lost 0 bases and J 6 bases, leaving 14 bases between the germline ends. The CDR3 region is CASSLAQVDMHGYTF. For the CDR3, the DNA is TGTGCCAGCAGCTTAGCGCAGGTGGACATGCATGGCTACACCTTC.

J is TRBJ1-6 and V is TRBV2, with D maybe TRBD1 (6 bases). Trimming cost V 4 bases and J 7 bases, with 14 bases left between them. Germline-derived CDR1 and CDR2 are SNHLY and FYNNEI. The CDR3 is made up of 15 amino acids. In DNA form, the CDR3 reads TGTGCCAGCAGTGTAGGCAGGGGAGACAATTCACCCCTCCACTTT. The encoded protein is CASSVGRGDNSPLHF.

In its sample, this clone was seen a few times. The CDR3 DNA reads TGTGCCAGCAGCCAAGATAGACAGGAAGCTTTCTTT. It yields the protein CASSQDRQEAFF. The V gene is TRBV3-1 (or the pseudogene TRBV3-2), the J gene TRBJ1-1; D might be TRBD1 (5 bases). Trimming cost V 0 bases and J 8 bases, with 7 bases left between them. This CDR3 contains 12 residues. Germline V gene data show CDR1 as LGHDT and CDR2 as YNNKEL (reference sequence).

The J gene is TRBJ1-1, the V gene TRBV3-1 (or the pseudogene TRBV3-2), with D unclear. Per germline, CDR1 LGHDT and CDR2 YNNKEL (reference sequence). The V end lost 1 base, the J end lost 11 bases, and 11 bases lay between the germline ends. This CDR3 comprises 12 residues. The CDR3 sequence is CASSQGRGGAFF. DNA of the CDR3: TGTGCCAGCAGCCAAGGCCGAGGTGGTGCTTTCTTT.

The chain links TRBV6-5 to TRBJ1-1, with a tentative D call TRBD1 (5 bases). CDR3 length equals 12 residues. Germline V gene data show CDR1 as MNHEY and CDR2 as SVGAGI. V was clipped by 10 bases and J by 5 bases, with 14 bases between them. CDR3 loop: CATLGGGTEAFF. In nucleotides, the CDR3 is TGTGCCACCCTGGGGGGAGGGACTGAAGCTTTCTTT.

CDR3: CASSQGLAGDQYF. The CDR3 bases are TGCGCCAGCAGCCAGGGACTAGCGGGGGATCAGTACTTC. The chain uses TRBV4-1 and TRBJ2-5; 14 bases line up with TRBD2. The V gene's germline CDR1 is MGHRA and CDR2 YSYEKL. This CDR3 has 13 amino acids. V lost 3 bases, J lost 11 bases, and 2 bases stayed unmatched.

This clone was picked up one time. The chain employs TRBV27 and TRBJ1-5; D is undetermined. Germline CDR1 is MNHEY and CDR2 is SMNVEV (reference sequence). Trimming pared 8 bases from V and 2 bases from J, leaving 10 bases between. There are 13 residues in the CDR3. The CDR3 loop is CASRYAGNQPQHF. CDR3 DNA: TGTGCCAGCCGTTATGCAGGCAATCAGCCCCAGCATTTT.